One sample yielded the 27 T cell receptor beta chains listed below, sequenced in a study of cytomegalovirus exposure and HLA in healthy donors. Amplification used 60 Vbeta primers and 13 Jbeta primers. Produced via immunoSEQ multiplex PCR; TCRdb's table is partial and in-frame only. The sample includes about 130,000 clones, roughly 80% of them seen just once. Sequencing was done on a sample of PBMCs. The receptors shown here come from a man aged 18 to 35 in good health and CMV-seropositive.

The V gene is TRBV7-2, the J gene TRBJ2-7; D is ambiguous. V gave up 0 bases and J gave up 3 bases, with 9 bases separating them. The CDR3 loop spans 14 amino acids. Germline CDR1 is SGHTA and CDR2 is FQGNSA. CDR3 sequence: CASSLASYNYEQYF. The CDR3 DNA follows: TGTGCCAGCAGCTTAGCCTCATACAACTACGAGCAGTACTTC.

V and J are TRBV7-2 and TRBJ2-2; 7 positions match TRBD1. V dropped 4 bases and J dropped 6; count of bases not matched to a gene: 8. The CDR3 is 15 amino acids. In germline, CDR1 is SGHTA, CDR2 FQGNSA. The CDR3 coding sequence is TGTGCCAGCAGCTACCGACAGGGTTCCGCCGGGGAGCTGTTTTTT. It is translated as CASSYRQGSAGELFF.

The rearrangement uses TRBV25-1 and TRBJ1-2, with 7 positions matching TRBD1. Germline V gene data show CDR1 as MGHDK and CDR2 as SYGVNS. Germline trimming cut 3 bases from V and 2 bases from J; bases unmatched to any gene: 3. The CDR3 is 14 residues long. The DNA for the CDR3 is TGTGCCAGCAGTGAGCCGGACAGGAACTATGGCTACACCTTC. This sequence encodes CASSEPDRNYGYTF.

To note about this clone: One end of the junction does not line up with germline, which may come from a read error. The rearrangement links TRBV5-6 to TRBJ1-3; D uncertain. Germline CDR1 SGHDT, CDR2 YYEEEE. CDR3 length: 13 residues. CDR3 in amino acids: CASSHWELARHDF. CDR3 bases: TGTGCCAGCAGCCATTGGGAGTTGGCAAGGCACGATTTT.

There are a few counts of this clone. The chain carries TRBV19 and TRBJ2-6; tentative D call: TRBD1 (5 bases). The V end was cut by 1 base, the J end by 2 bases, with 9 bases between. In germline, CDR1 is LNHDA, CDR2 SQIVND (reference sequence). This CDR3 is 16 amino acids long. CDR3 sequence (DNA): TGTGCCAGTAGTATAGGCGCAGGGACTGGGGCCAACGTCCTGACTTTC. Encoded protein: CASSIGAGTGANVLTF.

The chain's CDR3 is CASSPGSYHSYEQYF. CDR3 DNA sequence: TGTGCCAGCAGCCCCGGGTCCTACCACTCCTACGAGCAGTACTTC. This chain joins TRBV7-9 and TRBJ2-7; D ambiguous. Germline CDR1 and CDR2: SEHNR and FQNEAQ (reference sequence). V lost 5 bases and J 0 bases, leaving 14 bases between the germline ends. This CDR3 is built from 15 residues.

This clone was counted a few times. The chain recombines TRBV5-1 with TRBJ2-1; no firm D call. V lost 0 bases, J lost 6 bases, and 7 bases lay in between. Germline V gene data show CDR1 as SGHRS and CDR2 as YFSETQ. This CDR3 is built from 13 residues. CDR3 amino acids: CASSLASLNEQFF. The DNA for the CDR3 is TGCGCCAGCAGCTTGGCCAGTCTCAATGAGCAGTTCTTC. Based on the CDR3 plus reference TRBV5-1 and TRBJ2-1, the full variable domain is KAGVTQTPRYLIKTRGQQVTLSCSPISGHRSVSWYQQTPGQGLQFLFEYFSETQRNKGNFPGRFSGRQFSNSRSEMNVSTLELGDSALYLCASSLASLNEQFFGPGTRLTVL.

This clone was counted only a few times. The rearrangement links TRBV5-4 to TRBJ2-7, with a weak D call TRBD1 (6 bases). Germline V lookup: CDR1 SGHNT, CDR2 YYREEE (reference sequence). This CDR3 is built from 13 residues. V lost 4 bases and J lost 5, with 13 bases in between. The CDR3 spells CASSVPGVDEQYF. The CDR3, as DNA: TGTGCCAGCAGCGTTCCAGGGGTGGACGAGCAGTACTTC.

The CDR3 loop is CASVLAQMSVDEQFF. Here the CDR3 DNA reads TGTGCCAGCGTCTTGGCACAGATGTCTGTCGATGAGCAGTTCTTC. The rearrangement uses TRBV2 and TRBJ2-1, with unresolved D. The CDR3 is 15 amino acids. Trimming pared 8 bases from V and 8 bases from J, leaving 22 bases between. CDR1 is SNHLY and CDR2 is FYNNEI in the germline V gene.

V and J are TRBV28 and TRBJ2-6, with D perhaps TRBD1 (5 bases). The CDR3 contains 17 residues. Trimming shortened V by 5 bases and J by 0 bases, and 14 bases separated the two germline ends. Germline V gene sequence: CDR1 MDHEN, CDR2 SYDVKM. CDR3 DNA: TGTGCCAGCAGTCCCCCCCAGGGCAGCTCTGGGGCCAACGTCCTGACTTTC. Translating it yields CASSPPQGSSGANVLTF. The whole variable domain, remainder taken from reference TRBV28 and TRBJ2-6, is DVKVTQSSRYLVKRTGEKVFLECVQDMDHENMFWYRQDPGLGLRLIYFSYDVKMKEKGDIPEGYSVSREKKERFSLILESASTNQTSMYLCASSPPQGSSGANVLTFGAGSRLTVL.

CDR3 sequence: CACQGTTNEKLFF. The DNA of the CDR3 is TGTGCCTGTCAGGGTACAACTAATGAAAAACTGTTTTTT. The chain couples TRBV30 to TRBJ1-4, with D perhaps TRBD1 (5 bases). V was cut by 6 bases and J by 0 bases, with 8 bases left in between. Germline CDR1 is GTSNPN and CDR2 is SVGIG (reference sequence). The length of the CDR3 is 13 residues.

The chain combines TRBV5-1 with TRBJ1-1, with 7 bases fitting TRBD1. The V gene end was trimmed by 6 bases and the J gene end by 2 bases; junction bases not matched to a gene: 4. The CDR3 consists of 13 residues. Germline V CDR1 and CDR2: SGHRS, YFSETQ. The CDR3 here is CASTGQDNTEAFF. The CDR3 nucleotides read TGCGCCAGCACTGGACAGGACAACACTGAAGCTTTCTTT.

This chain uses TRBV5-4 with TRBJ1-2; 9 nucleotides agree with TRBD1. Trimming at V came to 1 base and at J to 6 bases, leaving 4 bases not matched to a gene. Germline lookup yields CDR1 SGHNT and CDR2 YYREEE (reference sequence). The CDR3 totals 14 residues. The CDR3 DNA reads as TGTGCCAGCAGCTTGAACAGGGGGCAGGATGGCTACACCTTC. Translation gives CASSLNRGQDGYTF.

The gene calls are TRBV5-3 and TRBJ1-6; 9 nucleotides align to TRBD1. TRBV5-3 is placed among ORFs of uncertain function. Unmatched junction bases numbered 14, after V lost 4 bases and J lost 9 bases. The CDR3 is 17 amino acids. CDR3 DNA: TGTGCCAGAAGCCCCCAGGGGCCAGGACAGGGGAGTTCACCCCTCCACTTT. This translates into CARSPQGPGQGSSPLHF.

The chain carries TRBV11-2 and TRBJ2-7; no reliable D call. Germline-derived CDR1 and CDR2 are SGHAT and FQNNGV. With 1 base removed from V and 8 bases from J, the gap between germline ends came to 9 bases. The CDR3 loop spans 12 amino acids. DNA of the CDR3: TGTGCCAGCAGCTTAGGAAGTCAGAAGCAGTACTTC. Translating it yields CASSLGSQKQYF. The full variable domain, completed using reference TRBV11-2 and TRBJ2-7, is EAGVAQSPRYKIIEKRQSVAFWCNPISGHATLYWYQQILGQGPKLLIQFQNNGVVDDSQLPKDRFSAERLKGVDSTLKIQPAKLEDSAVYLCASSLGSQKQYFGPGTRLTVT.

This chain links TRBV5-4 with TRBJ2-3, with no clear D. This CDR3 is built from 13 residues. The V and J ends lost 0 bases and 2 bases respectively, with 4 bases between them. Germline CDR1 and CDR2: SGHNT and YYREEE (reference sequence). CDR3 protein: CASSLEYTDTQYF. The CDR3 nucleotides read TGTGCCAGCAGCTTGGAATACACAGATACGCAGTATTTT.

This clone was detected a few times. The chain carries TRBV9 and TRBJ1-5, with D hard to call. Germline V lookup: CDR1 SGDLS, CDR2 YYNGEE. V shed 3 bases and J shed 1 base, with 8 bases lying between them. The CDR3 is 14 amino acids. The CDR3 is CASSAGSSNQPQHF. The CDR3 DNA reads TGTGCCAGCAGCGCGGGAAGCAGCAATCAGCCCCAGCATTTT.

V and J are TRBV28 and TRBJ1-2; no clear D gene. Germline CDR1 MDHEN, CDR2 SYDVKM. V was clipped by 8 bases and J by 5 bases, with 27 bases between them. The CDR3 runs to 17 residues. The DNA of the CDR3 is TGTGCCAGCGTACCGGCCTCTAATCCCCTAACTATGTATGGCTACACCTTC. The encoded protein is CASVPASNPLTMYGYTF.

CDR3 region: CSVSGSYGYTF. As DNA, the CDR3 is TGCAGCGTTTCGGGTAGCTATGGCTACACCTTC. The chain couples TRBV29-1 to TRBJ1-2; D gene uncertain. From germline, CDR1 is SQVTM and CDR2 ANQGSEA. V was shortened by 5 bases and J by 4 bases, with 8 bases between the two germline ends. This CDR3 comprises 11 residues.

V usage is TRBV2 and J usage is TRBJ2-1; 7 bases align to TRBD2. The germline V gene encodes CDR1 SNHLY and CDR2 FYNNEI. CDR3 length: 17 residues. With V trimmed by 0 bases and J by 0 bases, 5 bases remained unmatched. CDR3 nucleotides: TGTGCCAGCAGTGAAGCAGAGACTAGCAGCTCCTACAATGAGCAGTTCTTC. This encodes CASSEAETSSSYNEQFF.

The chain has TRBV6-5 and TRBJ1-6; TRBD1 agrees at 8 bases. The junction had 3 bases not matched to a gene; V was cut back by 6 bases and J by 11 bases. Germline-derived CDR1 and CDR2 are MNHEY and SVGAGI. This CDR3 is built from 12 residues. CDR3: CASRLQGAPLHF. The CDR3 region has the DNA TGTGCCAGCAGACTACAGGGGGCACCCCTCCACTTT.

The chain recombines TRBV5-4 with TRBJ2-5; 10 nucleotides agree with TRBD2. V was clipped by 4 bases and J by 1 base; unmatched bases: 7. The germline gives CDR1 SGHNT, CDR2 YYREEE (reference sequence). The CDR3 contains 16 residues. The CDR3 here is CASSLPSGGPQETQYF. CDR3 in DNA: TGTGCCAGCAGCCTACCTAGCGGGGGCCCCCAAGAGACCCAGTACTTC.

This chain uses TRBV13 with TRBJ2-7; 10 bases are a match to TRBD1. The V and J ends lost 4 bases and 3 bases, in that order; junction bases with no gene match: 3. Germline CDR1 is PRHDT and CDR2 is FYEKMQ (reference sequence). The CDR3 covers 14 residues. The CDR3 is CASSSGTGDYEQYF. DNA for the CDR3: TGTGCCAGCAGCTCAGGGACAGGGGACTACGAGCAGTACTTC.

The chain links TRBV15 to TRBJ2-7; 10 nucleotides agree with TRBD1. Trimming at V came to 5 bases and at J to 3 bases, leaving 7 bases not matched to a gene. In germline, CDR1 is LNHNV, CDR2 YYDKDF (reference sequence). The CDR3 covers 15 residues. DNA of the CDR3: TGTGCCACCAGCGATCCGGGACAGGGGATCTACGAGCAGTACTTC. It is translated as CATSDPGQGIYEQYF.

The V gene is TRBV27, the J gene TRBJ1-4; possibly TRBD1 for D (6 bases). The CDR3 has 14 amino acids. Germline V CDR1 and CDR2: MNHEY, SMNVEV (reference sequence). V was cut by 10 bases and J by 1 base, with 13 bases left in between. CDR3 nucleotides: TGTGCCACCAGGAAGGGGGTAACTAATGAAAAACTGTTTTTT. As protein: CATRKGVTNEKLFF.

The chain's CDR3 is CASSPRTSPAGELFF. The CDR3 DNA reads as TGTGCCAGCTCACCAAGGACTAGTCCGGCCGGGGAGCTGTTTTTT. This rearrangement joins TRBV18 to TRBJ2-2; 7 bases are shared with TRBD2. CDR3 length equals 15 residues. V dropped 2 bases and J dropped 6; count of bases not matched to a gene: 6. In germline, CDR1 is KGHSH, CDR2 LQKENI.

The rearrangement joins TRBV19 to TRBJ2-7; D might be TRBD2 (8 bases). The germline CDR1 and CDR2 sequences are LNHDA and SQIVND (reference sequence). The CDR3 is 15 amino acids. CDR3 region: CASGEGPGTAYEQYF. In DNA, the CDR3 is TGTGCTAGCGGGGAGGGTCCCGGGACAGCTTACGAGCAGTACTTC.